These T cell receptor beta chains were read from a single sample in a study of cytomegalovirus exposure and HLA in healthy donors. Data came from immunoSEQ multiplex PCR; TCRdb stores just in-frame clones and leaves some out. The specimen's table records about 110,000 clones. The sequenced sample consisted of PBMCs. The receptors here all came from a man younger than 35 in good health and CMV-seronegative. Each CDR3 is given with its conserved first and last residue. Fields, in order: CDR3 protein, CDR3 DNA, D gene, J gene, V gene. D genes are given only for firm matches.

cdr3_aa: CASSVAGGPVGETQYF
cdr3_nt: TGTGCCAGCAGTGTAGCGGGGGGGCCCGTCGGTGAGACCCAGTACTTC
d_call: TRBD2
j_call: TRBJ2-5
v_call: TRBV6-1

cdr3_aa: CASSESIGGVNEQFF
cdr3_nt: TGCGCCAGCAGTGAGTCGATTGGCGGGGTGAATGAGCAGTTCTTC
d_call: .
j_call: TRBJ2-1
v_call: TRBV10-1

cdr3_aa: CASSEARTGAGANVLTF
cdr3_nt: TGTGCCAGCTCGGAGGCACGAACAGGGGCTGGGGCCAACGTCCTGACTTTC
d_call: TRBD1
j_call: TRBJ2-6
v_call: TRBV2

cdr3_aa: CASSKEGDANTGELFF
cdr3_nt: TGTGCCAGCAGCAAAGAGGGGGACGCGAACACCGGGGAGCTGTTTTTT
d_call: .
j_call: TRBJ2-2
v_call: TRBV21-1

cdr3_aa: CAWSLARGTNEKLFF
cdr3_nt: TGTGCCTGGAGTTTGGCCAGGGGAACTAATGAAAAACTGTTTTTT
d_call: .
j_call: TRBJ1-4
v_call: TRBV30

cdr3_aa: CASSFDSGNEKLFF
cdr3_nt: TGCGCCAGCAGCTTTGACAGTGGGAATGAAAAACTGTTTTTT
d_call: .
j_call: TRBJ1-4
v_call: TRBV5-1

cdr3_aa: CASSEATWFEAFF
cdr3_nt: TGTGCCAGCAGTGAAGCAACATGGTTTGAAGCTTTCTTT
d_call: .
j_call: TRBJ1-1
v_call: TRBV2

cdr3_aa: CASSTHGGSRSEQYF
cdr3_nt: TGTGCCAGCAGCACCCACGGCGGGAGTCGATCCGAGCAGTACTTC
d_call: TRBD2
j_call: TRBJ2-7
v_call: TRBV6-6

cdr3_aa: CASSTDGPGQTNSNQPQHF
cdr3_nt: TGTGCCAGCAGCACCGATGGGCCAGGGCAAACTAATAGCAATCAGCCCCAGCATTTT
d_call: .
j_call: TRBJ1-5
v_call: TRBV2

cdr3_aa: CASSLLGGGSNEQFF
cdr3_nt: TGTGCCAGCAGCTTACTCGGGGGAGGGAGCAATGAGCAGTTCTTC
d_call: TRBD2
j_call: TRBJ2-1
v_call: TRBV11-2

cdr3_aa: CASSSTQRAGALYEQYF
cdr3_nt: TGTGCCAGCAGCTCAACCCAAAGAGCGGGCGCACTCTACGAGCAGTACTTC
d_call: .
j_call: TRBJ2-7
v_call: TRBV7-9

cdr3_aa: CASSLVGANTEAFF
cdr3_nt: TGTGCCAGCAGTTTAGTTGGAGCAAACACTGAAGCTTTCTTT
d_call: .
j_call: TRBJ1-1
v_call: TRBV27

cdr3_aa: CASSFGPQRGAFF
cdr3_nt: TGCGCCAGCAGCTTCGGACCTCAACGGGGAGCTTTCTTT
d_call: .
j_call: TRBJ1-1
v_call: TRBV5-1

cdr3_aa: CAWSARELGNTIYF
cdr3_nt: TGTGCCTGGAGTGCCCGGGAGTTGGGAAACACCATATATTTT
d_call: .
j_call: TRBJ1-3
v_call: TRBV30

cdr3_aa: CASSLSGQGYSGANVLTF
cdr3_nt: TGTGCCAGTAGTCTCTCGGGACAGGGGTACTCTGGGGCCAACGTCCTGACTTTC
d_call: TRBD1
j_call: TRBJ2-6
v_call: TRBV19

cdr3_aa: CASSVGPAGGPDTQYF
cdr3_nt: TGTGCCAGCAGCGTAGGGCCAGCGGGAGGGCCAGATACGCAGTATTTT
d_call: TRBD2
j_call: TRBJ2-3
v_call: TRBV9

cdr3_aa: CASSAGLYTGELFF
cdr3_nt: TGTGCCAGCTCAGCCGGACTTTACACCGGGGAGCTGTTTTTT
d_call: .
j_call: TRBJ2-2
v_call: TRBV18

cdr3_aa: CASSVLTLGETQYF
cdr3_nt: TGTGCCAGCAGTGTGTTGACACTTGGGGAGACCCAGTACTTC
d_call: .
j_call: TRBJ2-5
v_call: TRBV6-1

cdr3_aa: CASGLAQGTGNSPLHF
cdr3_nt: TGTGCTAGTGGTTTGGCTCAGGGGACGGGTAATTCACCCCTCCACTTT
d_call: .
j_call: TRBJ1-6
v_call: TRBV12-5

cdr3_aa: CASGLTGSDYGYTF
cdr3_nt: TGTGCCAGCGGTCTTACAGGGTCAGACTATGGCTACACCTTC
d_call: .
j_call: TRBJ1-2
v_call: TRBV6-6

cdr3_aa: CASSVGGSNVGHSPLHF
cdr3_nt: TGTGCCAGCAGCGTAGGGGGCAGTAACGTAGGTCATTCACCCCTCCACTTT
d_call: .
j_call: TRBJ1-6
v_call: TRBV9

cdr3_aa: CASSPSVAGYTDTQYF
cdr3_nt: TGCGCCAGCAGCCCCTCGGTAGCGGGATACACAGATACGCAGTATTTT
d_call: TRBD2
j_call: TRBJ2-3
v_call: TRBV4-1

cdr3_aa: CAWSHTWRYAFF
cdr3_nt: TGTGCCTGGAGTCATACTTGGAGGTATGCTTTCTTT
d_call: .
j_call: TRBJ1-1
v_call: TRBV30

cdr3_aa: CASRTRDREDTEAFF
cdr3_nt: TGTGCCAGCAGGACGCGGGACAGGGAGGACACTGAAGCTTTCTTT
d_call: TRBD1
j_call: TRBJ1-1
v_call: TRBV6-5

cdr3_aa: CASSQGAAGATGANVLTF
cdr3_nt: TGCGCCAGCAGCCAAGGGGCCGCGGGGGCGACCGGGGCCAACGTCCTGACTTTC
d_call: .
j_call: TRBJ2-6
v_call: TRBV4-1

cdr3_aa: CATRLAMSSYNEQFF
cdr3_nt: TGTGCCACCCGTTTAGCGATGAGCTCCTACAATGAGCAGTTCTTC
d_call: .
j_call: TRBJ2-1
v_call: TRBV6-5

cdr3_aa: CATLPPGKNEQYF
cdr3_nt: TGTGCCACCCTCCCCCCGGGAAAAAACGAGCAGTACTTC
d_call: .
j_call: TRBJ2-7
v_call: TRBV6-5

cdr3_aa: CASSYSDRAGYF
cdr3_nt: TGTGCCAGCAGTTACTCAGACAGGGCAGGGTACTTC
d_call: TRBD1
j_call: TRBJ2-7
v_call: TRBV6-6

cdr3_aa: CASSYSAGSNEQFF
cdr3_nt: TGTGCCAGCAGTTACTCGGCAGGATCCAATGAGCAGTTCTTC
d_call: .
j_call: TRBJ2-1
v_call: TRBV6-5

cdr3_aa: CASSPRTGREAFF
cdr3_nt: TGTGCCAGCAGCCCTAGGACAGGGAGAGAAGCTTTCTTT
d_call: TRBD1
j_call: TRBJ1-1
v_call: TRBV7-2